Here is one T cell receptor beta chain with its context. These data belong to a study of technical replicates of blood from a few donors. The V end was cut by 2 bases, the J end by 3 bases, with 8 bases between. The V gene's germline CDR1 is KGHSH and CDR2 LQKENI. The CDR3 is made up of 15 amino acids. The data were produced by immunoSEQ multiplex PCR, yet TCRdb's version contains in-frame clones alone and is incomplete. The repertoire consists of 59,000 or so clones, with around 95% occurring once and the leading ten covering around 4.2%. Sequenced material: PBMCs. The chain carries TRBV18 and TRBJ1-6, with D possibly being TRBD1 (6 bases). The source of this sequence is a human donor in good health. Some clones in this sample may be carry-over from other donors' samples. CDR3 sequence: CASSPGGNYNSPLHF. The CDR3 DNA reads TGTGCCAGCTCACCAGGGGGCAACTATAATTCACCCCTCCACTTT.